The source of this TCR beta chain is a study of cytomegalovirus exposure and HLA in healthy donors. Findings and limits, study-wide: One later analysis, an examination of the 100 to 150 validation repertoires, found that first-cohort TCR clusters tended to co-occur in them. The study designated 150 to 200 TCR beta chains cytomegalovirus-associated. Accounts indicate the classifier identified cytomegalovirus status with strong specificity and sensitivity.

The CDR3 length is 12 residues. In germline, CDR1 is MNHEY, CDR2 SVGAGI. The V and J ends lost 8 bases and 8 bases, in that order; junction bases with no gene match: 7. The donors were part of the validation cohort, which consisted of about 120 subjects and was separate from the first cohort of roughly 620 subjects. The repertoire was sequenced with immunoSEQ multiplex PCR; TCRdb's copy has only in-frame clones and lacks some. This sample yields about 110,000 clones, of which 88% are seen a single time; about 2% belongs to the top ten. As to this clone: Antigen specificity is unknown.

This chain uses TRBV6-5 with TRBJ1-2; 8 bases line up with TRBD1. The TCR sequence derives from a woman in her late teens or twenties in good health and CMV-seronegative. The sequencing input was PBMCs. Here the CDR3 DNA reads TGTGCCAGCTTAGGACAGGGAGGGGGCTACACCTTC. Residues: CASLGQGGGYTF.